These 26 T cell receptor beta chains were sequenced from one sample in a study of blood T cell repertoires in COVID-19. Produced via immunoSEQ multiplex PCR; TCRdb's table is partial and in-frame only. Among approximately 250,000 clones listed, about 89% were seen once. Sequenced input: PBMCs or T cells enriched from blood (not recorded which). The receptor source for this set is a woman aged 25 to 39 who had recovered from COVID-19.

The chain recombines TRBV4-3 with TRBJ1-3; no reliable D call. CDR1 is LGHNA and CDR2 is YSLEER in the germline V gene. The length of the CDR3 is 15 residues. V gave up 0 bases and J gave up 0 bases, with 6 bases separating them. The CDR3 region has the DNA TGCGCCAGCAGCCAAGAGTTCTACTCTGGAAACACCATATATTTT. Translating it yields CASSQEFYSGNTIYF.

J is TRBJ2-1 and V is TRBV5-5, with TRBD2 matching over 7 bases. With 5 bases clipped from V and 0 bases from J, the junction kept 11 bases outside the gene matches. Per the germline V gene, CDR1 is SGHKS and CDR2 is YYEKEE (reference sequence). The CDR3 sequence is 17 residues long. The CDR3 is CASSFSGAPFSYNEQFF. The CDR3 nucleotides read TGTGCCAGCAGTTTCAGCGGGGCTCCTTTCTCCTACAATGAGCAGTTCTTC.

V and J are TRBV6-4 and TRBJ1-1; no reliable D call. V was clipped by 4 bases and J by 3 bases, with 9 bases between them. The CDR3 spans 13 residues. CDR1 and CDR2 from the germline V gene are MRHNA and SNTAGT. The CDR3 here is CASSVFSYTEAFF. As DNA, the CDR3 is TGTGCCAGCAGTGTCTTTAGTTACACTGAAGCTTTCTTT.

The V call is TRBV18, the J call TRBJ2-7; D ambiguous. Per germline, CDR1 KGHSH and CDR2 LQKENI. The germline V and J ends were trimmed by 4 bases and 0 bases, with 16 bases remaining between them. This CDR3 contains 16 residues. The CDR3 region is CASSQNPHLGSYEQYF. The CDR3 DNA reads as TGTGCCAGCTCACAGAATCCTCACCTCGGCTCCTACGAGCAGTACTTC.

The chain is built from TRBV5-4 and TRBJ2-1, with 8 bases that match TRBD2. The length of the CDR3 is 15 residues. The germline CDR1 and CDR2 sequences are SGHNT and YYREEE (reference sequence). The ends lost 4 bases at V and 6 bases at J; junction bases unmatched: 9. In DNA, the CDR3 is TGTGCCAGCAGCCCCGGACTAGCTGAAATCAATGAGCAGTTCTTC. Its translation: CASSPGLAEINEQFF.

This clone was detected a few times. The chain couples TRBV11-3 to TRBJ2-5; D is possibly TRBD1 (5 bases). Trimming stripped 1 base from V and 4 bases from J, with 19 bases between. Germline CDR1 is SGHNT and CDR2 is YENEEA. The CDR3 consists of 17 residues. The chain's CDR3 is CASSLGDITGMGETQYF. The CDR3 bases are TGTGCCAGCAGCTTAGGAGATATTACAGGAATGGGAGAGACCCAGTACTTC.

This chain links TRBV11-2 with TRBJ2-4, with a possible D match to TRBD1 (6 bases). Germline CDR1 is SGHAT and CDR2 is FQNNGV. CDR3 length: 16 residues. Trimming cost V 1 base and J 6 bases, with 16 bases left between them. The CDR3 region has the DNA TGTGCCAGCAGCTTAGGGACAGAGCCCCTATTAAACATTCAGTACTTC. This gives the protein CASSLGTEPLLNIQYF. Filled out from reference TRBV11-2 and TRBJ2-4, the complete variable domain reads EAGVAQSPRYKIIEKRQSVAFWCNPISGHATLYWYQQILGQGPKLLIQFQNNGVVDDSQLPKDRFSAERLKGVDSTLKIQPAKLEDSAVYLCASSLGTEPLLNIQYFGAGTRLSVL.

This sequence joins TRBV18 and TRBJ2-1, with D perhaps matching TRBD1 (5 bases). The V and J ends lost 2 bases and 7 bases respectively, with 15 bases between them. The CDR3 contains 15 residues. Germline CDR1 reads KGHSH; CDR2 reads LQKENI. As DNA, the CDR3 is TGTGCCAGCTCACCAGCGTCAGGGTTAACGAATGAGCAGTTCTTC. Translation gives CASSPASGLTNEQFF.

The J gene is TRBJ1-4, the V gene TRBV15, with a tentative D call TRBD1 (5 bases). The V and J ends lost 3 bases and 0 bases respectively, with 11 bases between them. Germline V gives CDR1 LNHNV, CDR2 YYDKDF (reference sequence). There are 16 residues in the CDR3. The CDR3 nucleotides read TGTGCCACCAGCAGGGGGGGGTCGCCAACTAATGAAAAACTGTTTTTT. Translation gives CATSRGGSPTNEKLFF.

The chain uses TRBV4-1 and TRBJ2-1; 7 bases align to TRBD1. Germline-derived CDR1 and CDR2 are MGHRA and YSYEKL. The V and J ends lost 2 bases and 5 bases, in that order; junction bases with no gene match: 9. This CDR3 has 16 amino acids. The CDR3 region has the DNA TGCGCCAGCAGCCAACCTAACAGGGGCCGGAACAATGAGCAGTTCTTC. This sequence encodes CASSQPNRGRNNEQFF.

This sequence joins TRBV29-1 and TRBJ1-1; maybe TRBD1 (5 bases). Trimming took off 4 bases at V and 1 base at J, with 13 bases between the two ends. In germline, CDR1 is SQVTM, CDR2 ANQGSEA. The length of the CDR3 is 14 residues. CDR3 in DNA: TGCAGCGTTGCGTACCTCGGGGGGAACACTGAAGCTTTCTTT. Residues: CSVAYLGGNTEAFF.

This clone appeared a single time. Here the CDR3 DNA reads TGTGCCTGGGGCCGGGACAGGGGGGAAACGAACACTGAAGCTTTCTTT. Translated: CAWGRDRGETNTEAFF. This chain joins TRBV30 and TRBJ1-1; TRBD1 agrees at 11 bases. The germline V gene has CDR1 GTSNPN and CDR2 SVGIG (reference sequence). V shed 5 bases and J 1 base; nucleotides not matched to a gene: 9. This CDR3 has 16 residues.

The V call is TRBV5-4, the J call TRBJ1-5; 7 nucleotides agree with TRBD1. Germline CDR1 is SGHNT and CDR2 is YYREEE (reference sequence). The ends lost 0 bases at V and 2 bases at J; junction bases unmatched: 8. CDR3 size: 17 residues. DNA of the CDR3: TGTGCCAGCAGCTTGGGAGGAGGAACAGGGGGCAATCAGCCCCAGCATTTT. Protein sequence: CASSLGGGTGGNQPQHF. Using reference TRBV5-4 and TRBJ1-5 for the parts outside the CDR3, the full variable domain is ETGVTQSPTHLIKTRGQQVTLRCSSQSGHNTVSWYQQALGQGPQFIFQYYREEENGRGNFPPRFSGLQFPNYSSELNVNALELDDSALYLCASSLGGGTGGNQPQHFGDGTRLSIL.

DNA of the CDR3: TGTGCCAGCAGCTTAGACTTGAGCGGGGAGCTGTTTTTT. Its protein is CASSLDLSGELFF. The rearrangement links TRBV7-9 to TRBJ2-2; no clear D gene. Germline lookup yields CDR1 SEHNR and CDR2 FQNEAQ (reference sequence). V was shortened by 1 base and J by 7 bases, with 7 bases between the two germline ends. The CDR3 has 13 amino acids.

The gene calls are TRBV5-4 and TRBJ2-4, with D possibly being TRBD1 (6 bases). The germline V gene encodes CDR1 SGHNT and CDR2 YYREEE (reference sequence). The CDR3 length is 14 residues. V lost 4 bases and J lost 7, with 15 bases in between. The CDR3 is CASSVQGGHNIQYF. In DNA form, the CDR3 reads TGTGCCAGCAGCGTACAGGGTGGGCATAACATTCAGTACTTC.

The CDR3 is CASSTVGQGGNEQFF. The CDR3 DNA reads as TGTGCCAGCTCGACCGTGGGACAGGGAGGCAATGAGCAGTTCTTC. The rearrangement links TRBV18 to TRBJ2-1; 9 positions agree with TRBD1. J was trimmed by 6 bases and V by 6 bases; bases with no gene match: 9. Germline CDR1 KGHSH, CDR2 LQKENI. The CDR3 runs to 15 residues.

This clone was detected a few times. CDR3 nucleotides: TGTGCCAGCAGAACTAGCGGGAACTACAATGAGCAGTTCTTC. Translated, it gives CASRTSGNYNEQFF. This chain uses TRBV27 with TRBJ2-1; 10 bases line up with TRBD2. Germline V gives CDR1 MNHEY, CDR2 SMNVEV (reference sequence). Losses at the gene ends were 6 bases for V and 3 bases for J; bases not matched to a gene: 2. There are 14 residues in the CDR3.

The rearrangement uses TRBV12-3 or TRBV12-4 and TRBJ1-1; D gene ambiguous. The CDR3 spans 12 residues. The ends were cut back, 7 bases at V and 5 bases at J, with 11 bases in the middle. The CDR3 sequence is CASNKPGTEAFF. As DNA, the CDR3 is TGTGCCAGCAACAAACCGGGGACTGAAGCTTTCTTT.

The rearrangement joins TRBV5-5 to TRBJ2-3; D is unclear. This CDR3 region has 16 residues. V was trimmed by 5 bases and J by 2 bases, leaving 18 bases between them. Germline assignment: CDR1 SGHKS and CDR2 YYEKEE (reference sequence). The DNA of the CDR3 is TGTGCCAGCAGGAAAACTATCCCCTCATTCACAGATACGCAGTATTTT. Translation: CASRKTIPSFTDTQYF.

J is TRBJ2-1 and V is TRBV29-1; 10 nucleotides line up with TRBD2. The CDR3 loop spans 14 amino acids. V lost 4 bases and J lost 8; bases outside the gene matches: 8. Germline V gene sequence: CDR1 SQVTM, CDR2 ANQGSEA. CDR3 sequence (DNA): TGCAGCGTTGGGACTAGCGGAGCTGGTTATGAGCAGTTCTTC. This encodes CSVGTSGAGYEQFF.

This chain joins TRBV11-3 and TRBJ1-1; no reliable D call. From germline, CDR1 is SGHNT and CDR2 YENEEA. The CDR3 covers 13 residues. With 5 bases removed from V and 1 base from J, the gap between germline ends came to 8 bases. CDR3 in amino acids: CASSQHANTEAFF. Here the CDR3 DNA reads TGTGCCAGCAGCCAACACGCGAACACTGAAGCTTTCTTT.

V and J are TRBV10-3 and TRBJ1-2; weak D call: TRBD1 (6 bases). This CDR3 has 17 amino acids. Germline assignment: CDR1 ENHRY and CDR2 SYGVKD. Trimming took 0 bases from V and 8 from J, leaving 22 bases between them. DNA for the CDR3: TGTGCCATCAGTGAGTCGGGTTTTTACAGGGCTTCGGAAGGCTACACCTTC. As protein: CAISESGFYRASEGYTF.

Comments on this clone: The sample has other DNA sequences that encode this CDR3 too. This chain joins TRBV18 and TRBJ2-7, with 10 bases fitting TRBD1. Per germline, CDR1 KGHSH and CDR2 LQKENI. This CDR3 spans 14 amino acids. The V segment lost 2 bases and the J segment 3 bases; nucleotides outside the gene matches: 1. CDR3 sequence reads: CASSPGTGDYEQYF. The DNA of the CDR3 is TGTGCCAGCTCACCAGGGACAGGGGACTACGAGCAGTACTTC.

CDR3 nucleotides: TGTGCCACCAGTGACCCAACCGCCGGGACAGTGGGTGGCTACACCTTC. Its protein is CATSDPTAGTVGGYTF. The chain joins TRBV24-1 to TRBJ1-2, with 7 bases aligning to TRBD1. The junction had 14 bases not matched to a gene; V was cut back by 4 bases and J by 7 bases. This CDR3 has 16 amino acids. Per germline, CDR1 KGHDR and CDR2 SFDVKD.

The genes are TRBV2 and TRBJ1-5; 7 bases are a match to TRBD1. V was clipped by 7 bases and J by 2 bases; unmatched bases: 17. The germline gives CDR1 SNHLY, CDR2 FYNNEI. The CDR3 extends over 18 amino acids. This CDR3 is CASNRDSGPIGRNQPQHF. In DNA form, the CDR3 reads TGTGCCAGCAATCGGGACAGCGGACCTATCGGGCGCAATCAGCCCCAGCATTTT.

The chain joins TRBV6-5 to TRBJ2-6; 7 bases align to TRBD1. The CDR3 is 15 amino acids. From germline, CDR1 is MNHEY and CDR2 SVGAGI. The trim removed 5 bases at V and 2 bases at J, leaving 3 bases unmatched. The CDR3 protein is CASSRDRTGANVLTF. CDR3 nucleotides: TGTGCCAGCAGTAGGGACAGAACTGGGGCCAACGTCCTGACTTTC.